These 8 T cell receptor beta chains were all obtained from the same sample, sequenced in a study of blood T cell repertoires in COVID-19. The repertoire was sequenced with immunoSEQ multiplex PCR; TCRdb's copy has only in-frame clones and lacks some. This table has 200,000 to 250,000 clones, 75% to 85% appearing once. The sample was peripheral blood. These receptors came from a woman aged 40 to 49 who had recovered from COVID-19.

V usage is TRBV6-2 or TRBV6-3 and J usage is TRBJ2-7, with D hard to call. Trimming left V 0 bases short and J 0 bases short, with 15 bases between. CDR3 length equals 17 residues. Germline CDR1 reads MNHEY; CDR2 reads SVGEGT. Written as DNA, the CDR3 is TGTGCCAGCAGTTACTCAATTTTTAGCCACCACTCCTACGAGCAGTACTTC. It specifies CASSYSIFSHHSYEQYF.

This chain connects TRBV6-1 to TRBJ2-7; 11 nucleotides agree with TRBD2. This CDR3 has 14 amino acids. Trimming removed 3 bases from V and 3 bases from J; junction bases left unmatched: 1. Per germline, CDR1 MNHNS and CDR2 SASEGT. Here the CDR3 DNA reads TGTGCCAGCAGTGAGACTAGCGGGAACTACGAGCAGTACTTC. Translation: CASSETSGNYEQYF.

Turning to this clone: In the same sample, other DNA sequences code for this CDR3. The chain employs TRBV7-2 and TRBJ2-7; D is unresolved. Per germline, CDR1 SGHTA and CDR2 FQGNSA. The ends were cut back, 5 bases at V and 0 bases at J, with 5 bases in the middle. The CDR3 totals 12 residues. CDR3 in DNA: TGTGCCAGCAGCCCCAGCTCCTACGAGCAGTACTTC. Protein: CASSPSSYEQYF.

The chain links TRBV18 to TRBJ1-5, with 9 bases identical to TRBD1. The CDR3 runs to 15 residues. Looked up from germline, CDR1 is KGHSH and CDR2 is LQKENI. V trimming: 6 bases; J trimming: 7 bases; junction bases outside the gene matches: 10. CDR3 sequence reads: CASSFGTGRGQPQHF. CDR3 bases: TGTGCCAGCTCGTTCGGGACAGGGAGGGGACAGCCCCAGCATTTT.

V gene TRBV19 combines with J gene TRBJ2-7, with 9 bases aligning to TRBD2. This CDR3 has 17 amino acids. J was trimmed by 3 bases and V by 4 bases; bases with no gene match: 13. Germline V gives CDR1 LNHDA, CDR2 SQIVND (reference sequence). The DNA of the CDR3 is TGTGCCAGTAGTACTTACTCCCTGGGACTAGCTGACTACGAGCAGTACTTC. Protein: CASSTYSLGLADYEQYF.

The J gene is TRBJ2-7, the V gene TRBV30, with D tentatively TRBD2 (6 bases). The CDR3 runs 12 residues. V lost 2 bases to trimming and J lost 3 bases, with 8 bases between them. Germline values: CDR1 GTSNPN, CDR2 SVGIG (reference sequence). CDR3 protein: CAWSFGGYEQYF. CDR3 nucleotides: TGTGCCTGGAGTTTCGGGGGCTACGAGCAGTACTTC.

The count of this clone is one. J is TRBJ2-1 and V is TRBV18; 8 nucleotides align to TRBD1. The CDR3 length is 15 residues. V shed 5 bases and J 3 bases; nucleotides not matched to a gene: 6. Germline V lookup: CDR1 KGHSH, CDR2 LQKENI. CDR3 loop: CASSGTGEIYNEQFF. DNA of the CDR3: TGTGCCAGCTCAGGGACAGGAGAGATCTACAATGAGCAGTTCTTC. The whole variable domain, remainder taken from reference TRBV18 and TRBJ2-1, is NAGVMQNPRHLVRRRGQEARLRCSPMKGHSHVYWYRQLPEEGLKFMVYLQKENIIDESGMPKERFSAEFPKEGPSILRIQQVVRGDSAAYFCASSGTGEIYNEQFFGPGTRLTVL.

This sequence joins TRBV21-1 and TRBJ2-5; the D call of TRBD1 is as the table states it, not checked on the DNA. TRBV21-1 is a pseudogene locus. CDR3 length equals 16 residues. The CDR3 bases are TGTGCCAGCAGCAGGCTTAGGCTGGGCCCCGAGGAGACCCAGTACTTC. Its translation: CASSRLRLGPEETQYF.